The 2 T cell receptor beta chains below come from one sample, sequenced in a study of tumor-infiltrating lymphocytes in primary liver carcinoma. With 400 to 550 ng total RNA as template and a constant-region primer, TCR beta cDNA was made. A slightly modified ARM-PCR protocol with three nested multiplex PCR rounds produced these TCR beta libraries. Two initial PCR rounds of approximately 10 cycles each paired TRBV1-TRBV30 forward primers with a C-beta reverse primer. TCRdb independently ran MiXCR on the multiplex PCR reads; one entry per CDR3 protein. Of about 78,000 distinct CDR3 sequences in the sample, roughly 69% were seen once. Scientists recovered RNA and DNA together from roughly 20-30 mg of unsorted bulk tissue. The sample taken for sequencing was liver tumor tissue from sampling region 4. Subset given: tumor region T4, right-lateral pole. These receptors all come from a man in his forties with primary liver carcinoma and hepatitis B virus infection.

In its sample, this clonotype was seen a few times. V is TRBV29-1 and J is TRBJ1-2; D possibly corresponds to TRBD1 (6 bases). Germline V gives CDR1 SQVTM, CDR2 ANQGSEA. Trimming took off 4 bases at V and 6 bases at J, with 18 bases between the two ends. The CDR3 runs 14 residues. The CDR3 sequence: CSVGGAGEANGYTF. In nucleotides, the CDR3 is TGCAGCGTTGGGGGTGCAGGGGAAGCTAATGGCTACACCTTC.

Concerning this clonotype itself: A read error may account for a junction end that differs from germline. The V and J genes are TRBV29-1 and TRBJ2-3, with 7 bases identical to TRBD2. CDR3 length: 15 residues. From germline, CDR1 is SQVTM and CDR2 ANQGSEA. For the CDR3, the DNA is TGCAGCGCTGTAAATATCGGGACTAACACACATACGCAGTATTTT. Amino acids: CSAVNIGTNTHTQYF.